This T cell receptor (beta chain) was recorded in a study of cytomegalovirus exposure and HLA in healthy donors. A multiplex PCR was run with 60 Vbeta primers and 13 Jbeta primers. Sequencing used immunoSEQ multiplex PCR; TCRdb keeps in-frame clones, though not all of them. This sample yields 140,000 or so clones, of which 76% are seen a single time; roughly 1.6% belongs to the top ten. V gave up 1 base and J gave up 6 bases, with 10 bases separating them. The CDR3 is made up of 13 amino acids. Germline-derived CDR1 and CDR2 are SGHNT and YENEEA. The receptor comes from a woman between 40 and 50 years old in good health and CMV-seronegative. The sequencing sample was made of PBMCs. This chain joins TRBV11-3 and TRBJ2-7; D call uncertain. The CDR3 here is CASSLGPPGEQYF. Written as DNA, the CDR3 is TGTGCCAGCAGCTTAGGGCCTCCAGGCGAGCAGTACTTC.